Shown below are 22 T cell receptor beta chains from a single sample sequenced in a study of CD8 T cells in Susac syndrome. Random-hexamer reverse transcription was applied to roughly 0.5 to 1 ug RNA. TCRdb independently ran MiXCR on the immunoSEQ multiplex PCR reads; one entry per CDR3 protein. The sample shows 180,000 or so distinct CDR3 sequences, approximately 94% of them seen only once. The sample was CD4+ T cells from PBMCs. Receptors were obtained from a human donor in good health.

The chain links TRBV11-2 to TRBJ2-1; weak D call: TRBD1 (7 bases). V was clipped by 4 bases and J by 12 bases, with 13 bases between them. Per germline, CDR1 SGHAT and CDR2 FQNNGV. This CDR3 has 12 amino acids. The CDR3 sequence: CASSSPGGRQFF. CDR3 in DNA: TGTGCCAGCAGCTCCCCAGGGGGGAGGCAGTTCTTC.

This rearrangement joins TRBV7-9 to TRBJ2-7; 7 bases match TRBD1. Trimming took 1 base from V and 6 from J; bases not matched to a gene: 6. This CDR3 has 14 amino acids. CDR1 and CDR2 (germline): SEHNR, FQNEAQ (reference sequence). The CDR3 loop is CASSLVRGRPEQYF. CDR3 nucleotide sequence: TGTGCCAGCAGCTTAGTGAGGGGGCGCCCCGAGCAGTACTTC.

This clonotype was counted once. This chain links TRBV7-2 with TRBJ2-3; D might be TRBD2 (5 bases). The CDR3 sequence is 12 residues long. From germline, CDR1 is SGHTA and CDR2 FQGNSA. Deletions cut 5 bases from V and 8 bases from J, with 11 bases between. The CDR3 loop reads CASSPRGPTQYF. The CDR3 region has the DNA TGTGCCAGCAGCCCGCGCGGGCCTACGCAGTATTTT.

The V and J genes are TRBV20-1 and TRBJ2-3; D is undetermined. This CDR3 has 14 amino acids. Trimming pared 7 bases from V and 3 bases from J, leaving 17 bases between. CDR1 and CDR2 (germline): DFQATT, SNEGSKA (reference sequence). In DNA form, the CDR3 reads TGCAGTGATACAGTAGCCGGAGTTACAGATACGCAGTATTTT. This translates into CSDTVAGVTDTQYF.

In this sample, this clonotype turned up once. The chain couples TRBV4-3 to TRBJ2-3; D may be TRBD1 (6 bases). The CDR3 runs to 16 residues. Germline V CDR1 and CDR2: LGHNA, YSLEER. V lost 1 base to trimming and J lost 5 bases, with 16 bases between them. The CDR3 sequence: CASSQGLPGAGDTQYF. The CDR3 DNA follows: TGCGCCAGCAGCCAAGGCTTGCCAGGGGCAGGAGATACGCAGTATTTT.

J is TRBJ2-3 and V is TRBV28; perhaps TRBD2 as D (6 bases). Germline CDR1 is MDHEN and CDR2 is SYDVKM. Trimming left V 5 bases short and J 2 bases short, with 17 bases between. The CDR3 covers 16 residues. Here the CDR3 DNA reads TGTGCCAGCAGTCCCACGGGACCGGGAGACACAGATACGCAGTATTTT. This codes for CASSPTGPGDTDTQYF.

This clonotype has only one observation. The chain combines TRBV20-1 with TRBJ2-1; D gene ambiguous. Germline CDR1 DFQATT, CDR2 SNEGSKA (reference sequence). V was shortened by 1 base and J by 8 bases, with 3 bases between the two germline ends. CDR3 length: 10 amino acids. This CDR3 is CSARGHEQFF. In DNA, the CDR3 is TGCAGTGCTAGAGGGCATGAGCAGTTCTTC.

This clonotype was detected only once. The rearrangement links TRBV7-9 to TRBJ2-5; 8 bases align to TRBD2. This CDR3 region has 15 residues. J lost 4 bases, V lost 1 base, and 5 bases had no gene match. Per the germline V gene, CDR1 is SEHNR and CDR2 is FQNEAQ (reference sequence). The CDR3 loop reads CASSLGGGTGETQYF. The CDR3 nucleotides are TGTGCCAGCAGCTTAGGCGGGGGGACGGGAGAGACCCAGTACTTC.

CDR3 amino acids: CASSSPARGNIQYF. As DNA, the CDR3 is TGTGCCAGCAGCTCCCCGGCTAGGGGAAACATTCAGTACTTC. The chain uses TRBV7-8 and TRBJ2-4; D is possibly TRBD1 (5 bases). This CDR3 is 14 amino acids long. Looked up from germline, CDR1 is SGHVS and CDR2 is FQNEAQ. The germline V and J ends were trimmed by 4 bases and 6 bases, with 13 bases remaining between them.

This chain uses TRBV4-2 with TRBJ2-3; D not certain. Between the trimmed V and J ends, which lost 0 bases and 3 bases, there was a span of 7 bases. Per the germline V gene, CDR1 is LGHNA and CDR2 is YNFKEQ. This CDR3 spans 14 amino acids. The CDR3 spells CASSQDRLTDTQYF. CDR3 bases: TGTGCCAGCAGCCAAGATCGGCTTACAGATACGCAGTATTTT.

In this sample, this clonotype turned up once. The V gene is TRBV4-2, the J gene TRBJ2-7; D possibly corresponds to TRBD2 (6 bases). Between the trimmed V and J ends, which lost 0 bases and 2 bases, there was a span of 11 bases. Germline CDR1 reads LGHNA; CDR2 reads YNFKEQ. This CDR3 is built from 15 residues. The CDR3 loop is CASSQEGGATYEQYF. CDR3 in DNA: TGTGCCAGCAGCCAAGAAGGAGGGGCTACCTACGAGCAGTACTTC.

The table lists this clonotype with a count of one. The rearrangement uses TRBV3-1 and TRBJ2-5; no clear D. The ends were cut back, 4 bases at V and 5 bases at J, with 20 bases in the middle. Germline V gene data show CDR1 as LGHDT and CDR2 as YNNKEL (reference sequence). The CDR3 is 16 residues long. In DNA form, the CDR3 reads TGTGCCAGCAGCCCCTTAGGGCGGACCACGTTGGAGACCCAGTACTTC. This codes for CASSPLGRTTLETQYF.

V is TRBV29-1 and J is TRBJ1-2; D possibly corresponds to TRBD1 (5 bases). Trimming stripped 0 bases from V and 0 bases from J, with 14 bases between. The V gene's germline CDR1 is SQVTM and CDR2 ANQGSEA. This CDR3 is built from 16 residues. The CDR3 DNA reads TGCAGCGTTGAAGAGAGAGGGACGGATGCTAACTATGGCTACACCTTC. Translated: CSVEERGTDANYGYTF.

The chain links TRBV3-1 to TRBJ2-7; D is possibly TRBD1 (6 bases). The CDR3 covers 15 residues. The V gene's germline CDR1 is LGHDT and CDR2 YNNKEL (reference sequence). The germline V and J ends were trimmed by 1 base and 2 bases, with 12 bases remaining between them. CDR3 protein: CASSQGGGSTYEQYF. CDR3 nucleotide sequence: TGTGCCAGCAGCCAAGGAGGGGGATCTACCTACGAGCAGTACTTC.

The V call is TRBV2, the J call TRBJ2-5; no reliable D call. Germline V gene data show CDR1 as SNHLY and CDR2 as FYNNEI. This CDR3 contains 13 residues. With 4 bases removed from V and 5 bases from J, the gap between germline ends came to 11 bases. The CDR3 is CASSGNLGETQYF. The CDR3 DNA is TGTGCCAGCAGTGGGAATCTAGGGGAGACCCAGTACTTC.

The chain is built from TRBV20-1 and TRBJ2-1; the D gene is possibly TRBD2 (6 bases). CDR1 and CDR2 (germline): DFQATT, SNEGSKA (reference sequence). This CDR3 contains 15 residues. The V gene lost 3 bases and the J gene lost 7 bases, with 19 bases spanning the gap. CDR3 bases: TGCAGTGCTAGCTCGCCCGGAGGGCCGGCAAATGAGCAGTTCTTC. This gives the protein CSASSPGGPANEQFF.

The gene calls are TRBV20-1 and TRBJ1-2; 7 nucleotides match TRBD1. V was clipped by 5 bases and J by 4 bases; unmatched bases: 7. Germline lookup yields CDR1 DFQATT and CDR2 SNEGSKA (reference sequence). There are 13 residues in the CDR3. The CDR3 region has the DNA TGCAGTGCTTTGAGGGGGCGCAGCTATGGCTACACCTTC. Amino acid sequence: CSALRGRSYGYTF.

The gene calls are TRBV24-1 and TRBJ1-2; 7 bases match TRBD1. This CDR3 is built from 15 residues. Germline assignment: CDR1 KGHDR and CDR2 SFDVKD. V trimming: 2 bases; J trimming: 2 bases; junction bases outside the gene matches: 4. The CDR3 loop is CATSDYRGGNYGYTF. CDR3 in DNA: TGTGCCACCAGTGATTACAGGGGAGGGAACTATGGCTACACCTTC.

The chain employs TRBV20-1 and TRBJ2-2; 11 bases match TRBD2. The germline CDR1 and CDR2 sequences are DFQATT and SNEGSKA (reference sequence). This CDR3 is 14 amino acids long. V gave up 5 bases and J gave up 6 bases; unmatched junction bases: 5. The CDR3 DNA is TGCAGTGCTGAAACTAGCGGGAGCCCCGGGGAGCTGTTTTTT. Its protein is CSAETSGSPGELFF.

The chain couples TRBV24-1 to TRBJ2-1, with 9 positions matching TRBD2. This CDR3 comprises 15 residues. V shed 3 bases, J shed 7 bases, and the junction held 6 bases outside the gene matches. In germline, CDR1 is KGHDR, CDR2 SFDVKD. The CDR3 region is CATSDTGGRVNEQFF. The CDR3 nucleotides are TGTGCCACCAGTGATACTGGCGGGAGGGTAAATGAGCAGTTCTTC.

Note on this clonotype: Germline and junction disagree at one end, which may indicate a read error. The genes are TRBV5-4 and TRBJ2-3; possible D gene TRBD1, 6 bases. The CDR3 is 13 residues long. CDR1 is SGHNT and CDR2 is YYREEE in the germline V gene (reference sequence). CDR3 in DNA: TGTGCCAGCAGGTGGGGGACAACAGGTACGCAGTATTTT. This gives the protein CASRWGTTGTQYF.

This chain links TRBV5-6 with TRBJ2-1; weak D call: TRBD1 (5 bases). Germline CDR1 is SGHDT and CDR2 is YYEEEE. The CDR3 loop spans 14 amino acids. Trimming removed 3 bases from V and 6 bases from J, with 13 bases in between. In nucleotides, the CDR3 is TGTGCCAGCAGCTCGAGACAGTGGTCCAATGAGCAGTTCTTC. The encoded protein is CASSSRQWSNEQFF.